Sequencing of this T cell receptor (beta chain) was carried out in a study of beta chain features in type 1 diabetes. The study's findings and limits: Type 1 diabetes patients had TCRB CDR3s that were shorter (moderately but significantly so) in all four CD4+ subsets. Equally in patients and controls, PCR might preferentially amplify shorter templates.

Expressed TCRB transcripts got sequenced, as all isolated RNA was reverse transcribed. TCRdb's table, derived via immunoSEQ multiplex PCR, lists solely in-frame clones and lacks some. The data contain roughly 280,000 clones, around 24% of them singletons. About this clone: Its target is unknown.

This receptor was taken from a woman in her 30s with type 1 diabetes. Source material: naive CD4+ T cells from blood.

CDR3 sequence: CASSSTGHVYEQYF. The CDR3 DNA follows: TGCGCCAGCAGCTCAACGGGACACGTTTACGAGCAGTACTTC. This chain joins TRBV5-1 and TRBJ2-7, with a weak D call TRBD1 (6 bases). CDR1 is SGHRS, CDR2 YFSETQ, per germline. The V and J ends lost 3 bases and 4 bases respectively, with 14 bases between them. CDR3 size: 14 residues.